This T cell receptor (beta chain) appears in the sequencing data of a study of T cell repertoires in ileal Crohn's disease. As for the study in general: Patients had a median 7.9-year disease duration, and about 36% were active smokers.

The data were produced by immunoSEQ multiplex PCR, yet TCRdb's version contains in-frame clones alone and is incomplete. The sample holds around 15,000 clones, less than 85% seen once. Patients were adults with ileal or ileocolonic Crohn's disease needing resection. This clone was picked up one time. One end of the junction does not line up with germline, which may come from a read error. The TCR sequence derives from an adult with Crohn's disease. Material: ileal tissue.

CDR3 in DNA: TGTGCCAGCAGTTTAGTACAGCAAGAGACCCAGTACTTC. Protein sequence: CASSLVQQETQYF. The chain uses TRBV7-2 and TRBJ2-5; D is unclear. This CDR3 has 13 amino acids. Per the germline V gene, CDR1 is SGHTA and CDR2 is FQGNSA.